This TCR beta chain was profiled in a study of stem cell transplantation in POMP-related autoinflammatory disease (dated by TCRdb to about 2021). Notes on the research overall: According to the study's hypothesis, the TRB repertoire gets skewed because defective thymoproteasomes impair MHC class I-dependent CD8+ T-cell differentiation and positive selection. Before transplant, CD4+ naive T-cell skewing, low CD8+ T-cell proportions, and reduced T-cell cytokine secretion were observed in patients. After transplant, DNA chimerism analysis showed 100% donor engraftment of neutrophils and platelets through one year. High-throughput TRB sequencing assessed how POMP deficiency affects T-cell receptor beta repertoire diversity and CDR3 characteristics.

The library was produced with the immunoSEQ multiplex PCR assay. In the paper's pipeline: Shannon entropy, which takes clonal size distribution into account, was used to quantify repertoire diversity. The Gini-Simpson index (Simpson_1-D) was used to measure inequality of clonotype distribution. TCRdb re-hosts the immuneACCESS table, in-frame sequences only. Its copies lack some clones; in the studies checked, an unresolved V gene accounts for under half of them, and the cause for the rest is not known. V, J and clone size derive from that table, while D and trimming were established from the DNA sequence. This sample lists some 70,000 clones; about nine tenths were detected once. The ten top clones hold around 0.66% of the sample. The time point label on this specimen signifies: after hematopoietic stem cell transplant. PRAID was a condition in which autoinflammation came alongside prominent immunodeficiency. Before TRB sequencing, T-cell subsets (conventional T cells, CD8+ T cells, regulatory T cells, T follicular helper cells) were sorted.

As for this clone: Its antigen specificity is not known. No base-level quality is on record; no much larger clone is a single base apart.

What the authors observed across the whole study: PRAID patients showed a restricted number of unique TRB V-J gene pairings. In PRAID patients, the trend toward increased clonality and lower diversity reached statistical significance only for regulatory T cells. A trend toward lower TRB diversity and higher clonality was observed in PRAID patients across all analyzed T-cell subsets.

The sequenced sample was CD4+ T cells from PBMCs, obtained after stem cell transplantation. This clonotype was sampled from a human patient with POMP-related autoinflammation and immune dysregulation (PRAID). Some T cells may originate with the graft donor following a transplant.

The sequence in DNA is TGTGCCAGTAGTACACAGGGAGACACTGAAGCTTTCTTT. Its protein product is CASSTQGDTEAFF. Here the chain combines TRBV19 and TRBJ1-1; possibly the D gene is TRBD1, per 6 matching bases. V is shortened by 4 bases, J by 3 bases, and the region joining them spans 9 bases. The CDR3 contains 13 residues, cysteine and phenylalanine counted. Of all the DNA, just the CDR3 is kept, 39 bases in frame from base 1. CDR1 and CDR2, per the germline V gene (reference sequence), are LNHDA and SQIVND.